This T cell receptor (beta chain) was identified during a study of T cell repertoires in cytomegalovirus infection. Background on the study: CMV epitopes in the study were HLA-C-restricted (recently identified) and HLA-B-restricted (well studied).

Overall study findings and caveats: Frequencies of public TCR beta families were cumulated, and this identified carriers of CMV plus the relevant HLA. Clonotype analysis showed dominance of the ex vivo response by HLA-C-restricted CMV-specific TCR beta clonotypes.

This clonotype appeared many times. The antigen remains undetermined. TCRdb independently ran MiXCR on the reads; one entry per CDR3 protein. The sample holds over 250,000 distinct CDR3 sequences; 22% are singletons and the top ten take approximately 19%. Here the sequenced sample was cultured PBMCs, taken from culture after CMV antigen stimulation. This TCR came from a human donor in good health (CMV status not recorded). Some clones in this sample may be carry-over from other donors' samples.

This chain's CDR3 is CASNRWGSGSRTDTQYF. DNA of the CDR3: TGTGCCAGCAATCGGTGGGGTAGCGGGTCGCGCACAGATACGCAGTATTTT. This chain uses TRBV7-9 with TRBJ2-3, with TRBD2 matching over 7 bases. V lost 7 bases and J lost 1; bases outside the gene matches: 14. CDR1 SEHNR and CDR2 FQNEAQ come from the germline V gene (reference sequence). There are 17 residues in the CDR3.